Below, one TCR beta chain is given with its context. No antigen is known for it. The J segment lost 2 bases and the V segment lost 0 bases, leaving 4 bases of the junction unmatched. The CDR3 spans 15 residues. Germline-derived CDR1 and CDR2 are MNHNY and SVGAGI (reference sequence). Clones were read by immunoSEQ multiplex PCR, and TCRdb kept only the in-frame ones, dropping some. The sample records 45,000 to 60,000 clones, approximately 90% being singletons. This sample stems from a study of OX40 agonist ivuxolimab in advanced cancers. General observations from the study: Some of the lowest clonal expansion was seen in partial responders at 0.1-3.0 mg/kg.

J is TRBJ2-7 and V is TRBV6-6, with TRBD2 matching over 7 bases. The specimen was CD4+ or CD8+ T cells sorted from blood, collected in a trial of the OX40 agonist ivuxolimab. This TCR was recovered from an adult with an advanced solid tumor such as melanoma, head and neck, liver or kidney cancer. The CDR3 protein is CASSYSRGNTYEQYF. CDR3 coding DNA: TGTGCCAGCAGTTACTCGCGGGGGAATACCTACGAGCAGTACTTC.